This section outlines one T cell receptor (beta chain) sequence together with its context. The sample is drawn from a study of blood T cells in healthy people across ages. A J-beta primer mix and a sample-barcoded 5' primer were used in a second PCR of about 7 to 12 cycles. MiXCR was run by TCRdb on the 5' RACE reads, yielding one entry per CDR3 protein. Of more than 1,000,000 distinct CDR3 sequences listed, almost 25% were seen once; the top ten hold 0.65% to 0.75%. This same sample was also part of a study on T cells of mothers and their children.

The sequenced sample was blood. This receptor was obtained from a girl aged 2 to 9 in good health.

The CDR3 coding sequence is TGTGCCAGCAGTGTAGAGGAGTATGGCTACACCTTC. Protein product: CASSVEEYGYTF. This chain joins TRBV2 and TRBJ1-2; D not certain. The CDR3 is made up of 12 amino acids. Germline V lookup: CDR1 SNHLY, CDR2 FYNNEI. V dropped 4 bases and J dropped 5 bases, with 8 bases sitting between them.